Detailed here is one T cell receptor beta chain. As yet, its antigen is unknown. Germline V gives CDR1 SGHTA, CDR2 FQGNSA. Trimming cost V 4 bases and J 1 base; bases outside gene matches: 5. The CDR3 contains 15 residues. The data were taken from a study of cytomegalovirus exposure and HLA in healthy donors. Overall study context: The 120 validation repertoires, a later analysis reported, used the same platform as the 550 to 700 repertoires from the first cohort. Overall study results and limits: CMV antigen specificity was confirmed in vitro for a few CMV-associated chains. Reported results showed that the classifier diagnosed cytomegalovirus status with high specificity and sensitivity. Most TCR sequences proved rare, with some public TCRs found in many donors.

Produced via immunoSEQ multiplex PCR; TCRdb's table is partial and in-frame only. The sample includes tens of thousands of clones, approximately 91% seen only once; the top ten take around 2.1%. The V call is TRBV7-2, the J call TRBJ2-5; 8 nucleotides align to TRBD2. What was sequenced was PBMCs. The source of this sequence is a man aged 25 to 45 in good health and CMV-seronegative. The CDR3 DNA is TGTGCCAGCAGCTCAGCCGGGACTAGCCAAGAGACCCAGTACTTC. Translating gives CASSSAGTSQETQYF.